The 23 T cell receptor beta chains listed next were all sequenced from one sample in a study of shared clonotypes between healthy human individuals. Only in-frame clones appear in the TCRdb table, and some are missing; sequencing was by immunoSEQ multiplex PCR. The sample shows roughly 200,000 clones, approximately 61% of them seen only once. Input material: memory CD4+ T cells sorted from blood. Subset indicated: CD45RA-negative fraction. The source is a man aged 30 to 45 in good health.

The rearrangement uses TRBV5-1 and TRBJ2-7; 12 nucleotides line up with TRBD2. Germline V gives CDR1 SGHRS, CDR2 YFSETQ. After removal of 4 bases from V and 1 base from J, the junction contained 6 bases not matched to a gene. There are 16 residues in the CDR3. In DNA, the CDR3 is TGCGCCAGCAGCGGCCGGACTAGCGGGACTTCCTACGAGCAGTACTTC. It specifies CASSGRTSGTSYEQYF.

The chain carries TRBV11-2 and TRBJ1-5; no definite D call. This CDR3 comprises 15 residues. Trimming stripped 0 bases from V and 6 bases from J, with 12 bases between. CDR1 and CDR2 from the germline V gene are SGHAT and FQNNGV. CDR3 sequence: CASSLDLGFGQPQHF. The CDR3 region has the DNA TGTGCCAGCAGCTTAGATCTGGGGTTTGGTCAGCCCCAGCATTTT.

The CDR3 DNA is TGTGCCAGCAGTTTAGAGACAGGGACTGGCTACACCTTC. It codes for CASSLETGTGYTF. V and J are TRBV27 and TRBJ1-2, with TRBD1 matching over 7 bases. The CDR3 is 13 amino acids. Per germline, CDR1 MNHEY and CDR2 SMNVEV (reference sequence). V shed 2 bases, J shed 7 bases, and the junction held 4 bases outside the gene matches.

This chain connects TRBV5-4 to TRBJ1-1, with D uncertain. CDR1 is SGHNT and CDR2 is YYREEE in the germline V gene (reference sequence). Trimming took 0 bases from V and 6 from J, leaving 18 bases between them. The CDR3 extends over 16 amino acids. CDR3 in DNA: TGTGCCAGCAGCTTGGCAGTCAGCCAAAAAACCCCTGAAGCTTTCTTT. Its protein is CASSLAVSQKTPEAFF.

The gene calls are TRBV7-9 and TRBJ2-7, with 12 bases that match TRBD2. Germline CDR1 and CDR2: SEHNR and FQNEAQ (reference sequence). Trimming took 5 bases from V and 0 from J; bases not matched to a gene: 11. The CDR3 totals 18 residues. The CDR3 here is CASSNRTSGMESSYEQYF. DNA of the CDR3: TGTGCCAGCAGCAACCGGACTAGCGGGATGGAAAGCTCCTACGAGCAGTACTTC.

The chain employs TRBV11-3 and TRBJ2-2; D may be TRBD1 (5 bases). Trimming removed 5 bases from V and 5 bases from J, with 9 bases in between. Germline CDR1 and CDR2: SGHNT and YENEEA. The CDR3 has 13 residues. The CDR3 DNA reads as TGTGCCAGCAGCAAAGGGGTTACCGGGGAGCTGTTTTTT. Encoded protein: CASSKGVTGELFF.

The rearrangement links TRBV29-1 to TRBJ1-5, with D unresolved. The germline CDR1 and CDR2 sequences are SQVTM and ANQGSEA. The CDR3 contains 15 residues. Trimming removed 6 bases from V and 11 bases from J, with 26 bases in between. In DNA form, the CDR3 reads TGCAGCGTGATACACCTCCGGGAATCACGGTGGTCCCAGCATTTT. It translates to CSVIHLRESRWSQHF.

This clone has a handful of counts. The chain combines TRBV14 with TRBJ2-1; D gene unclear. CDR1 and CDR2 (germline): SGHDN, FVKESK. V was cut by 0 bases and J by 3 bases, with 6 bases left in between. CDR3 size: 14 residues. The CDR3, as DNA: TGTGCCAGCAGCCAAGAAGAGATCTACAATGAGCAGTTCTTC. Its translation is CASSQEEIYNEQFF.

J is TRBJ2-5 and V is TRBV5-1, with 10 bases fitting TRBD1. Unmatched junction bases numbered 7, after V lost 3 bases and J lost 5 bases. This CDR3 spans 15 amino acids. Germline CDR1 is SGHRS and CDR2 is YFSETQ. CDR3 loop: CASSSRTGGLETQYF. CDR3 DNA: TGCGCCAGCAGCTCCCGGACAGGGGGACTGGAGACCCAGTACTTC. Supplemented by reference TRBV5-1 and TRBJ2-5, the full variable domain reads KAGVTQTPRYLIKTRGQQVTLSCSPISGHRSVSWYQQTPGQGLQFLFEYFSETQRNKGNFPGRFSGRQFSNSRSEMNVSTLELGDSALYLCASSSRTGGLETQYFGPGTRLLVL.

This clone has only one observation. V usage is TRBV5-1 and J usage is TRBJ2-3, with 7 nucleotides matching TRBD2. Per the germline V gene, CDR1 is SGHRS and CDR2 is YFSETQ. The CDR3 contains 13 residues. J gave up 6 bases and V 4 bases, and 5 bases lay outside the gene matches. The CDR3 DNA sequence: TGCGCCAGCAGCCAGCAGGGAGGGGATACGCAGTATTTT. Translating it yields CASSQQGGDTQYF. The full variable domain, its missing parts supplied by reference TRBV5-1 and TRBJ2-3, is KAGVTQTPRYLIKTRGQQVTLSCSPISGHRSVSWYQQTPGQGLQFLFEYFSETQRNKGNFPGRFSGRQFSNSRSEMNVSTLELGDSALYLCASSQQGGDTQYFGPGTRLTVL.

This chain links TRBV23-1 with TRBJ2-7; D is ambiguous. TRBV23-1 is treated as an ORF (open reading frame) with a function not yet certain. CDR3 length equals 16 residues. Trimming took off 0 bases at V and 2 bases at J, with 14 bases between the two ends. The CDR3 nucleotides read TGCGCCAGCAGTCAATCTCGGCTAGTCAGCCCCTACGAGCAGTACTTC. This encodes CASSQSRLVSPYEQYF.

The chain employs TRBV21-1 and TRBJ1-1. TRBV21-1 is noted as a pseudogene. The CDR3 totals 13 residues. The CDR3 nucleotides are TGTGCCAGCAGCATCGGGGGGCAGTCTGAAGCTTTCTTT. This gives the protein CASSIGGQSEAFF.

V and J are TRBV15 and TRBJ2-1, with TRBD2 matching over 13 bases. With 2 bases clipped from V and 6 bases from J, the junction kept 4 bases outside the gene matches. The CDR3 loop spans 16 amino acids. Germline lookup yields CDR1 LNHNV and CDR2 YYDKDF (reference sequence). DNA for the CDR3: TGTGCCACCAGCAGACCGGGACTAGCGGGAACCAATGAGCAGTTCTTC. This encodes CATSRPGLAGTNEQFF.

V gene TRBV28 combines with J gene TRBJ2-7, with 11 positions matching TRBD1. J lost 4 bases, V lost 10 bases, and 6 bases had no gene match. Germline V lookup: CDR1 MDHEN, CDR2 SYDVKM. CDR3 length: 13 amino acids. The CDR3 is CATRTGGGYEQYF. CDR3 nucleotides: TGTGCCACCCGGACAGGGGGCGGGTACGAGCAGTACTTC. The variable domain in full, with the rest retrieved from reference TRBV28 and TRBJ2-7, is DVKVTQSSRYLVKRTGEKVFLECVQDMDHENMFWYRQDPGLGLRLIYFSYDVKMKEKGDIPEGYSVSREKKERFSLILESASTNQTSMYLCATRTGGGYEQYFGPGTRLTVT.

There are a few counts of this clone. V is TRBV27 and J is TRBJ2-6; no clear D gene. Germline V gene data show CDR1 as MNHEY and CDR2 as SMNVEV (reference sequence). The CDR3 length is 15 residues. Between the trimmed V and J ends, which lost 8 bases and 0 bases, there was a span of 11 bases. The chain's CDR3 is CASLGFGSGANVLTF. CDR3 sequence (DNA): TGTGCCAGCCTCGGTTTCGGCTCTGGGGCCAACGTCCTGACTTTC.

The CDR3 DNA follows: TGTGCCAGCAGCCCCAATGGGATCACCGGGGAGCTGTTTTTT. The encoded protein is CASSPNGITGELFF. This rearrangement joins TRBV7-6 to TRBJ2-2; D gene unclear. The CDR3 is 14 amino acids. Germline V gives CDR1 SGHVS, CDR2 FNYEAQ. Trimming shortened V by 5 bases and J by 4 bases, and 11 bases separated the two germline ends. Full variable domain (missing parts from reference TRBV7-6 and TRBJ2-2): GAGVSQSPRYKVTKRGQDVALRCDPISGHVSLYWYRQALGQGPEFLTYFNYEAQQDKSGLPNDRFSAERPEGSISTLTIQRTEQRDSAMYRCASSPNGITGELFFGEGSRLTVL.

This chain connects TRBV30 to TRBJ2-5; no reliable D call. CDR1 GTSNPN and CDR2 SVGIG come from the germline V gene (reference sequence). V shed 2 bases and J shed 6 bases, with 7 bases lying between them. The CDR3 is made up of 11 amino acids. For the CDR3, the DNA is TGTGCCTGGAGTCCAGGACAGACCCAGTACTTC. Protein sequence: CAWSPGQTQYF.

The chain uses TRBV30 and TRBJ2-3, with 7 positions matching TRBD2. In germline, CDR1 is GTSNPN, CDR2 SVGIG (reference sequence). V dropped 4 bases and J dropped 5; count of bases not matched to a gene: 12. The CDR3 spans 15 residues. CDR3 bases: TGTGCCTGGACACTTGGGACTACCCCAGGAGATACGCAGTATTTT. Translating it yields CAWTLGTTPGDTQYF.

In its sample, this clone was seen a few times. Its ends do not fully match the called genes, so a read error is possible. The rearrangement uses TRBV29-1 and TRBJ1-2; no definite D call. CDR1 is SQVTM and CDR2 is ANQGSEA in the germline V gene. The length of the CDR3 is 8 residues. The CDR3 DNA is TGCAGCGTTGATGCCCATTTCTTC. Translating it yields CSVDAHFF. Based on the CDR3 plus reference TRBV29-1 and TRBJ1-2, the full variable domain is SAVISQKPSRDICQRGTSLTIQCQVDSQVTMMFWYRQQPGQSLTLIATANQGSEATYESGFVIDKFPISRPNLTFSTLTVSNMSPEDSSIYLCSVDAHFFGSGTRLTVV.

This rearrangement joins TRBV11-2 to TRBJ2-7, with 8 bases identical to TRBD1. V was pared by 0 bases and J by 5 bases, with 6 bases of the junction left unmatched. CDR1 and CDR2 from the germline V gene are SGHAT and FQNNGV. CDR3 size: 15 residues. This CDR3 is CASSLDQGASDEQYF. Here the CDR3 DNA reads TGTGCCAGCAGCTTAGACCAGGGGGCGTCCGACGAGCAGTACTTC.

V is TRBV28 and J is TRBJ2-1; 12 bases are shared with TRBD2. Trimming removed 6 bases from V and 4 bases from J; junction bases left unmatched: 13. Looked up from germline, CDR1 is MDHEN and CDR2 is SYDVKM. The CDR3 has 18 residues. The CDR3 bases are TGTGCCAGCAGCCTGTCTAGCGGGAGGGCCGGAACATACAATGAGCAGTTCTTC. Its protein is CASSLSSGRAGTYNEQFF.

This chain links TRBV9 with TRBJ1-1; D not certain. The CDR3 sequence is 14 residues long. Germline V gene data show CDR1 as SGDLS and CDR2 as YYNGEE. The germline V and J ends were trimmed by 4 bases and 0 bases, with 10 bases remaining between them. The CDR3 loop reads CASSRWGLNTEAFF. The CDR3 bases are TGTGCCAGCAGCCGGTGGGGATTGAACACTGAAGCTTTCTTT. Full variable domain (outside the CDR3, taken from reference TRBV9 and TRBJ1-1): DSGVTQTPKHLITATGQRVTLRCSPRSGDLSVYWYQQSLDQGLQFLIQYYNGEERAKGNILERFSAQQFPDLHSELNLSSLELGDSALYFCASSRWGLNTEAFFGQGTRLTVV.

This chain links TRBV28 with TRBJ1-5; D call uncertain. Germline lookup yields CDR1 MDHEN and CDR2 SYDVKM. The CDR3 length is 13 residues. The V gene lost 2 bases and the J gene lost 10 bases, with 12 bases spanning the gap. CDR3 sequence: CASSLTLPVPQHF. The CDR3, as DNA: TGTGCCAGCAGTTTAACCCTCCCTGTCCCCCAGCATTTT.